The T cell receptor (beta chain) under discussion was sequenced for a study of T cell clonality in common variable immunodeficiency. Blood samples were heparinized, roughly 5 to 8.5 ml per donor. The CDR3 sequence is 15 residues long. V dropped 3 bases and J dropped 2; count of bases not matched to a gene: 4. Germline V lookup: CDR1 SNHLY, CDR2 FYNNEI. Study outcomes and limitations: The cause of increased CVID clonality remains unclear without subpopulation sequencing. Compared with healthy controls, CVID subjects showed increased TCRbeta clonality, mostly in about a third.

In its sample, this clone was seen a few times. The antigen remains unidentified. With the read ending 3 residues before the CDR3 end, the germline J gene is used to fill in that end. Sequencing input was equivalent genomic DNA from CVID and controls. Only in-frame clones appear in the TCRdb table, and some are missing; sequencing was by immunoSEQ multiplex PCR. Observed in the sample are some 80,000 clones, none of them singletons. The clonotype was recovered from a person aged 18-69 years in good health. The chain combines TRBV2 with TRBJ1-3; 7 bases agree with TRBD1. Sequencing was performed on peripheral blood mononuclear cells. CDR3 DNA (partial): TGTGCCAGCAGTGACAGGGGGACGGCTGGAAACACC. It codes for CASSDRGTAGNT. The complete CDR3 reads CASSDRGTAGNTIYF.